This T cell receptor (beta chain) came from a study of CD8 T cells in Susac syndrome. CDR1 MGHRA and CDR2 YSYEKL come from the germline V gene. The CDR3 has 18 amino acids. V was clipped by 0 bases and J by 7 bases, with 24 bases between them. Random hexamers served to reverse transcribe roughly 0.45 to 1 ug RNA. Across 54 Vbeta and 13 Jbeta, immunoSEQ multiplex PCR amplified TCR beta CDR3. TCRdb re-analysed the immunoSEQ multiplex PCR reads in MiXCR, keeping a single row per CDR3 protein. This table holds 170,000 or so distinct CDR3 sequences, 90% to 95% found once. CD8+ and CD4+ blood T cells underwent TCR beta sequencing. Treatment-naive patients with stable or active relapsing-remitting disease served as multiple sclerosis controls. FACS enriched CD8+ TEMRA cells, while bulk CD8+ and CD4+ were negatively isolated.

Sequences were obtained from CD8+ T cells from PBMCs. This rearrangement joins TRBV4-1 to TRBJ2-5; possible D gene TRBD2, 6 bases. This TCR was sampled from a human donor with multiple sclerosis. Here the CDR3 reads CASSQESGEGHPFGTQYF. The CDR3 DNA sequence: TGCGCCAGCAGCCAAGAATCGGGGGAAGGACACCCGTTTGGGACCCAGTACTTC.